This TCR beta chain was sequenced for a study of blood T cell repertoires in COVID-19. As for this clone: The same CDR3 is also encoded by other DNA sequences in this sample.

Only in-frame clones appear in the TCRdb table, and some are missing; sequencing was by immunoSEQ multiplex PCR. Of 450,000 to 500,000 clones in the sample, 70% to 90% were seen once. Before being deemed recovered, Cohort 3 donors had two negative PCRs, clearance, or symptom resolution. The source is a woman aged 55-70 years who had recovered from COVID-19. Sequenced input: PBMCs or T cells enriched from blood (not recorded which).

Written as DNA, the CDR3 is TGTGCCAGCAGTTACTCCAGGGGAGGGACTGAAGCTTTCTTT. Translation: CASSYSRGGTEAFF. V and J are TRBV6-5 and TRBJ1-1, with D tentatively TRBD1 (6 bases). Germline V gives CDR1 MNHEY, CDR2 SVGAGI. With 0 bases removed from V and 5 bases from J, the gap between germline ends came to 10 bases. This CDR3 has 14 residues.